This T cell receptor (beta chain) comes out of a study of T cell clonotyping in hematopoietic cell transplantation. This table comes from immunoSEQ multiplex PCR, and its TCRdb copy is limited to in-frame clones, with some not included. The profile covers roughly 5,000 clones, with under 90% appearing a single time and roughly a quarter taken by the ten largest. CDR3 length: 14 amino acids. Trimming took 5 bases from V and 3 from J; bases not matched to a gene: 6. CDR1 and CDR2 (germline): MNHEY, SVGAGI. This specimen consisted of peripheral blood mononuclear cells, obtained 100 days after allogeneic stem cell transplant. This receptor was obtained from a male patient between 65 and 85 years old who had an allogeneic stem cell transplant from an unrelated donor, so T cells may come from the graft donor. Some clones in this sample may be carry-over from other donors' samples. The rearrangement joins TRBV6-5 to TRBJ2-7, with TRBD1 matching 8 bases. CDR3: CASSTTDRGYEQYF. The CDR3 bases are TGTGCCAGCAGTACTACAGACAGGGGCTACGAGCAGTACTTC.